This record looks at one T cell receptor beta chain sequence and its context. Its matching antigen is unknown. Germline CDR1 is SQVTM and CDR2 is ANQGSEA. Trimming at V came to 2 bases and at J to 0 bases, leaving 3 bases not matched to a gene. CDR3 size: 16 residues. The data were taken from a study of cytomegalovirus exposure and HLA in healthy donors. Study-level results: Productive status was seen about 87% or about 30% of the time for most TCR beta V segments in an earlier analysis. Some public TCRs appeared in many individuals, while most sequences were rare.

With 60 Vbeta and 13 Jbeta primers, the PCR was carried out. In the authors' methods: About 11 million shared chains were among the about 80 million unique TCR beta chains that a later analysis counted. Clones were read by immunoSEQ multiplex PCR, and TCRdb kept only the in-frame ones, dropping some. V and J calls and clone size are as listed in that table; D and trimming were resolved from the DNA. The sample includes under 200,000 clones, about 13% of them seen just once. The clonotype was recovered from a man aged 50 or older in good health and CMV-seropositive. Sequencing used PBMCs. The V gene is TRBV29-1, the J gene TRBJ2-1; 11 nucleotides line up with TRBD2. CDR3 region: CSVELAGGISYNEQFF. The CDR3 DNA follows: TGCAGCGTTGAATTAGCGGGGGGGATCTCCTACAATGAGCAGTTCTTC.